This T cell receptor beta chain comes out of a study of cytomegalovirus exposure and HLA in healthy donors listed by TCRdb under 2017. Broadly, across the study: An earlier analysis of fewer than 750 of the donors reported 276 Gb of sequence data and around 100 million unique TCR beta sequences obtained from around 190 million T cells. The genetic ancestry cluster associated with self-reported Caucasian donors included 81% of the approximately 400 genotyped donors. All discovery cohort repertoires had been generated on a single sequencing platform. The study used immunosequencing to profile the T cell repertoires of approximately 650 subjects and linked those repertoires to cytomegalovirus serostatus. The aim of the study was to test whether cataloging public T cell receptors could identify signatures of past pathogen exposure. A later genetic analysis took genome-wide SNP genotypes for about three fifths of the 666 donors and used that subset as a discovery cohort. Donor age, sex, ethnicity and CMV serostatus were compiled together with the repertoire data. Rather than using new phenotypic data, the later analysis identified candidate immune exposures from TCR beta sequences and from how often those sequences occurred across donors. A handful of DR-DQ haplotypes were handled as single units for association and clustering because linkage in the cohort was strong. On average, 235,054 unique TCR beta nucleotide sequences were sequenced per donor among a few hundred genotyped donors of the cohort, with roughly 18% of those sequences being non-productive. Along with the approximately 700-subject first cohort, a separate validation cohort of more than 90 different subjects was used. In a later analysis, previously published TCR beta repertoires from 500 to 750 donors were re-analyzed and high-resolution HLA genotyping was added so that TCR occurrence patterns could be studied. An earlier analysis of a few hundred of the donors applied high-throughput TCR beta sequencing to assess whether each TCR beta V gene segment acted as functional or pseudogenic. HLA typing covered class I and class II loci at four-digit resolution. Typing coverage varied by locus: about 629-630 donors for A, B, C, DRB1 and DQB1; 500 to 550 for DQA1; nearly 610 for DPA1; more than 450 for DPB1. An early release covering roughly 600 HLA-typed donors comprised approximately 300 gigabases of sequencing data and 85 million or so unique TCR sequences. The study combined high-throughput TCR immunosequencing, statistical association of individual TCRs with disease status, and machine learning to predict cytomegalovirus infection status.

From its cysteine to its phenylalanine, the CDR3 spans 12 amino acids. Only the CDR3 part of the read is kept: 36 bases, read in frame from the first base. Trimming at the junction amounts to 6 bases on V and 1 base on J, and the germline ends lie 6 bases apart. Per the germline V gene, SNHLY is the CDR1 and FYNNEI is the CDR2. In total, roughly 670 healthy bone marrow donors made up the cohort. At the time of sampling, all cohort members were nominally healthy, though unrecorded immune exposures were likely present. The donor tested CMV seropositive, placing the donor among the roughly 300 seropositive members of the cohort. A peripheral blood sample was collected from each donor, and TCR beta sequencing was performed on peripheral blood mononuclear cells. Genomic DNA was extracted from the blood cell samples with the Qiagen DNeasy Blood Extraction Kit. Receptor libraries were prepared by the immunoSEQ multiplex PCR assay. For the multiplex PCR, a mixture combining 60 forward primers for TCR Vbeta segments and 13 reverse primers for TCR Jbeta segments was used. A multiplex PCR assay on genomic DNA amplified the CDR3 region of rearranged TCR beta genes. The Illumina HiSeq System was used to sequence the amplified TCR beta libraries as 87-base-pair reads. As for the authors' bioinformatics: Across the 500 to 850 repertoires, a later analysis counted roughly 77 million unique TCR beta chains, roughly 11 million of which were shared by at least two donors. Raw reads were error-corrected and collapsed into unique sequences with a nearest-neighbor algorithm that merged closely related sequences to remove PCR and sequencing errors. Alignment of CDR3 sequences to IMGT reference sequences was used to assign V, D and J gene segments. For a sequence to be retained, a match of at least six nucleotides was required to both a V gene segment and a J gene segment. Rearrangements were classified as productive when the CDR3 lacked stop codons and remained in frame with V and J, and all other rearrangements were classified as non-productive. CDR3 was defined by IMGT convention, running from the second conserved V-encoded cysteine to the conserved J-encoded phenylalanine. In an earlier analysis of 500 to 650 of the donors, sequences lacking an unambiguous match to a single V gene segment were excluded. In an earlier analysis of several hundred of the donors, a V segment was called functional when productive rearrangements were above 56.7%, and segregating when the standard deviation between donors exceeded 5%. A statistical classification framework was developed to diagnose cytomegalovirus status using the catalog of TCR beta chain sequences. A later analysis assigned V and J genes by comparing TCR nucleotide sequences with IMGT/GENE-DB human TR gene sequences. A later analysis assigned CDR3 sequences and most-parsimonious VDJ recombination scenarios with the TCRdist pipeline. In a later analysis, each TCR beta chain was defined by its CDR3 amino acid sequence together with its V-gene family, and reads lacking a unique V-gene family were excluded. A later analysis removed several hundred highly shared, low-generation-probability nucleotide sequences to deal with suspected cross-contamination and a sequencing artifact. In a later analysis, a clonal expansion index for each public chain was calculated from normalized within-repertoire ranks of inferred template counts. In a later analysis, generation probabilities were computed using a VDJ recombination model fitted to out-of-frame rearrangements, and the results were checked against IGoR. In a later analysis, hypergeometric tests were used to score TCR-TCR, TCR-HLA and TCR-CMV co-occurrence, with a repertoire-size bias correction applied to TCR pairs. To estimate false discovery rates, a later analysis permuted the HLA or CMV assignments 20 times. In a later analysis, co-occurring TCRs were grouped using DBSCAN, and TCRdist sequence similarity was added for clustering within HLA-allele-positive subsets. Co-occurrence clustering excluded repertoires with fewer than 30,000 or more than 120,000 public chains, plus five with anomalous nucleotide sharing. TCRdb re-hosts the immuneACCESS table, in-frame sequences only. Its copies lack some clones; in the studies checked, an unresolved V gene accounts for under half of them, and the cause for the rest is not known. The V and J calls and clone size come from that table; D and trimming were worked out from the DNA. This sample is represented by about 96,000 clones; under 85% of them were singletons. The ten largest clones capture roughly 3% of the sample.

The paper's findings and limits, for the study overall: The classifier was reported to diagnose cytomegalovirus status with high specificity and sensitivity in both the original cohort and the validation cohort. An earlier analysis of approximately 530 of the donors showed that most TCR beta V segments appeared in productive rearrangements either about 87% or about 30% of the time, which broadly matched IMGT annotations. According to a later analysis, TCR association rates differed among HLA loci, with DRB1 alleles showing the most associated TCRs and HLA-C alleles showing the fewest. The earlier analysis of around 600 of the donors excluded over 15 rarely observed V segments, including chromosome 9 orphons, because counts were too low. An association between a missense DCLRE1C variant and V-gene and J-gene trimming of TCR beta chains was found in a later genetic analysis and replicated in an independent cohort. The authors suggested that the approach could potentially be generalized to other disease states and immunological phenotypes. A later analysis associated approximately 17,000 TCR beta sequences with specific HLA alleles at a false discovery rate of 0.05. The study listed 170 or so TCR beta chains as associated with cytomegalovirus. A further reported finding was that TCR beta sequences accurately predicted the HLA-A and HLA-B alleles for most subjects in the first cohort. Across donors, most TCR sequences were observed very rarely, whereas some public TCRs were present in many individuals. Because HLA typing was unavailable for some donors at each locus, only the typed subset was used in association tests. CMV serostatus was the only immune exposure information available for the cohort. The cohort was sequenced for TCR beta chains only, and without alpha or paired-chain data the features that could be detected were limited. A later analysis found that HLA-associated TCR beta chains were more clonally expanded and had lower generation probabilities than equally common non-associated chains. Some IMGT-functional V segments, including TRBV6-2 and TRBV6-3, could not be told apart with the 87-base-pair reads, so those segments were excluded. A few of the identified cytomegalovirus-associated TCR beta chains were confirmed in vitro to be specific for cytomegalovirus antigens. Strong co-occurrence of HLA alleles, especially DR and DQ, made assigning TCR associations to individual alleles difficult. A later genetic analysis reported fewer N-insertions in productive TCRs among donors in an Asian-associated ancestry cluster than the approximately 700-donor mean. Several of the top co-occurrence clusters appeared to be linked to parvovirus B19, influenza, CMV and Epstein-Barr virus, according to a later analysis. Linkage disequilibrium might explain the correlated functional status among segregating V segments, but an unknown experimental factor could not be ruled out. The presence/absence analyses assumed that sequencing depth was roughly uniform across donors, and that assumption may not be true. A cluster of highly shared sequence variants was judged likely to represent a technical artifact of the sequencing pipeline. A later analysis found that most CMV-associated TCR beta chains appeared HLA-restricted, with HLA associations seemingly driven largely by CMV exposure.

Concerning this clone itself: The clone's antigen remains unknown. No much larger clonotype is one base removed from it; base qualities were not supplied.

This chain joins TRBV2 to TRBJ1-1; the D gene identity is not certain. Source material: PBMCs. The sequence was collected from a female donor in good health and CMV-seropositive. For the CDR3, the sequence is CASRSGNTEAFF. The nucleotide sequence reads TGTGCCAGCAGATCGGGGAACACTGAAGCTTTCTTT.